This T cell receptor beta chain derives from a study of T cell repertoires in cytomegalovirus infection. Study-wide context: Indications came from public TCR beta signatures; they pointed to CMV infection and to a matching HLA type. Study-wide findings and caveats: Cumulative public TCR beta family frequency identified carriers of CMV plus the relevant HLA. In two of eight donors, the top clonotype was HLA-C-restricted CMV-specific.

A total of 12 residues make up the CDR3, ends included. TCRdb called the reads again in MiXCR, with one record for every CDR3 protein. The sample shows over 300,000 distinct CDR3 sequences, around 9.5% of them seen only once. A word on this clonotype: Its antigen is not known. Because it lacks the conserved phenylalanine or tryptophan at the end, this CDR3 is likely a read error. It is unclear where the CDR3 begins or ends on the DNA, so no DNA is shown, and the CDR3 is as TCRdb lists it.

The receptor comes from a human donor in good health (CMV status not recorded). Some clones in this sample may be carry-over from other donors' samples. V is TRBV12-3 or TRBV12-4 and J is TRBJ2-1; the table's D gene call, TRBD2, was not cross checked with the DNA. What was sequenced was PBMCs. The CDR3 sequence is CASSLLAGGPVV.